This T cell receptor beta chain was identified during a study of blood T cell repertoires in COVID-19. About the study: Samples came from the United States, Italy and Spain, spanning acute and convalescent COVID-19. PBMCs, B-cell-depleted T cells, or T cells provided the cDNA or gDNA that made up the material.

The CDR3 sequence runs 15 residues, both termini included. Germline loops: CDR1 SGDLS, CDR2 YYNGEE. Points on this clone: Because the CDR3's place on the DNA is in doubt, the DNA is left out and the CDR3 is given as listed by TCRdb.

Original analysis: Nucleated cell counts were estimated from reference gene primer amplification. The repertoire was sequenced with immunoSEQ multiplex PCR; TCRdb's copy has only in-frame clones and lacks some. The V and J calls and clone size were taken over from that table, and D and trimming were inferred from the DNA. The data hold more than 90,000 clones, with over 80% observed a single time. This clonotype was obtained from a woman aged 70 to 79 with acute or convalescent COVID-19. The sample taken for sequencing was peripheral blood. The chain links TRBV9 to TRBJ2-5; the table gives TRBD1 as D, unverified against the DNA. CDR3 loop: CASSVGLGAELSLYF.